This T cell receptor (beta chain) was recorded in a study of cytomegalovirus exposure and HLA in healthy donors (dated by TCRdb to about 2017). As for the study more broadly: An earlier analysis of around 600 of the donors reported 250 to 350 Gb of sequence data and around 110 million unique TCR beta sequences from roughly 180 million T cells. An early release covering approximately 600 HLA-typed donors comprised about 300 gigabases of sequencing data and 85 million to 100 million unique TCR sequences. Of the 300 to 450 genotyped donors, 65% to 90% fell in the genetic ancestry cluster associated with self-reported Caucasian donors. The study aimed to test whether signatures of past pathogen exposure could be identified by cataloging public T cell receptors. The study profiled the T cell repertoires of 500 to 800 subjects by immunosequencing and related them to cytomegalovirus serostatus. Besides the first cohort of about 730 subjects, a separate validation cohort made up of 120 different subjects was used. The study combined high-throughput TCR immunosequencing, statistical association of individual TCRs with disease status, and machine learning to predict cytomegalovirus infection status. In a later analysis, previously published TCR beta repertoires from several hundred donors were re-analyzed and high-resolution HLA genotyping was added so that TCR occurrence patterns could be studied. In the later analysis, no new phenotypic data were used to find candidate immune exposures; instead, reliance was placed on TCR beta sequences and their occurrence across donors. In an earlier analysis of 500 to 650 of the donors, high-throughput TCR beta sequencing was used to judge whether each TCR beta V gene segment behaved as functional or pseudogenic. Donor age, sex, ethnicity and CMV serostatus were compiled alongside the repertoire data. A later genetic analysis took genome-wide SNP genotypes for about 55% of the 666 donors and used that subset as a discovery cohort. All discovery cohort repertoires had been generated on a single sequencing platform. Both class I and class II loci were covered by HLA typing, at four-digit resolution. Typing coverage varied by locus: roughly 629-640 donors for A, B, C, DRB1 and DQB1; approximately 500 for DQA1; more than 600 for DPA1; 400 to 480 for DPB1. Five DR-DQ haplotypes were handled as single units for association and clustering, since linkage in the cohort was strong. Among approximately 370 genotyped donors of the cohort, an average of around 250,000 unique TCR beta nucleotide sequences was sequenced per donor, of which about 19% were non-productive. General study outcomes and caveats: A further reported finding was that TCR beta sequences accurately predicted the HLA-A and HLA-B alleles for most subjects in the first cohort. According to the authors, the approach could potentially be generalized to other disease states and immunological phenotypes. Cytomegalovirus status was reported to be diagnosed by the classifier with high specificity and sensitivity in both the original and validation cohorts. Because HLA typing was unavailable for some donors at each locus, only the typed subset was used in association tests. In a later analysis, several top co-occurrence clusters were reported to appear linked to parvovirus B19, influenza, CMV and Epstein-Barr virus. In a later genetic analysis, fewer N-insertions in productive TCRs were reported among donors in an Asian-associated ancestry cluster than the approximately 630-donor mean. Most TCR sequences were observed very rarely across donors, whereas some public TCRs were present in many individuals. In an earlier analysis of some 540 of the donors, most TCR beta V segments appeared in productive rearrangements about 87% or about 30% of the time, broadly matching IMGT annotations. A later analysis found that HLA-associated TCR beta chains were more clonally expanded and had lower generation probabilities than equally common non-associated chains. Because the 87-base-pair reads could not distinguish some IMGT-functional V segments, including TRBV6-2 and TRBV6-3, those segments were excluded. This cohort had only TCR beta chains sequenced, and the lack of alpha or paired-chain data limited which features could be detected. Correlated functional status among segregating V segments might be attributable to linkage disequilibrium, but an unknown experimental factor could not be ruled out. A later genetic analysis associated a missense DCLRE1C variant with V-gene and J-gene trimming of TCR beta chains, and an independent cohort replicated the association. In vitro tests confirmed that a few of the cytomegalovirus-associated TCR beta chains recognize cytomegalovirus antigens. A later analysis found that most CMV-associated TCR beta chains appeared HLA-restricted, with HLA associations seemingly driven largely by CMV exposure. The presence/absence analyses assumed that sequencing depth was roughly uniform across donors, and that assumption may not be true. The earlier analysis of approximately 590 of the donors excluded over 15 rarely observed V segments, including chromosome 9 orphons, because counts were too low. Specific HLA alleles were associated with 18,000 or so TCR beta sequences at a false discovery rate of 0.05 in a later analysis. A cluster of highly shared sequence variants was judged likely to be a technical artifact of the sequencing pipeline. When HLA alleles, especially DR and DQ, strongly co-occurred, attributing TCR associations to individual alleles was difficult. In a later analysis, the rate of TCR association differed among HLA loci, with DRB1 alleles having the most associated TCRs and HLA-C alleles having the fewest. A total of 150 to 200 TCR beta chains were listed by the study as associated with cytomegalovirus. For the cohort, immune exposure information was limited to CMV serostatus.

The cohort comprised around 690 healthy bone marrow donors. At the time of sampling, every cohort member was nominally healthy, though immune exposures that went unrecorded were likely present. The donor tested CMV seronegative, placing the donor among the approximately 360 seronegative members of the cohort. Each donor provided a peripheral blood sample, and peripheral blood mononuclear cells were used for TCR beta sequencing. The Qiagen DNeasy Blood Extraction Kit was used to extract genomic DNA from the blood cell samples. In regard to this clone: This receptor's antigen is unknown. Per-base quality was not reported, and no clone a single base away is much larger than it.

Inclusive of the bounding cysteine and phenylalanine, the CDR3 is 18 residues long. The entry retains the CDR3 DNA only, 54 bases that are in frame from base 1. CDR1 and CDR2 were assigned from the germline V gene (reference sequence) as SEHNR and FQNEAQ. V is clipped by 5 bases and J by 2 bases, and the sequence between their germline boundaries is 22 bases long. The library was obtained by the immunoSEQ multiplex PCR assay. For the multiplex PCR, a mixture combining 60 forward primers for TCR Vbeta segments and 13 reverse primers for TCR Jbeta segments was used. A multiplex PCR assay on genomic DNA amplified the CDR3 region of rearranged TCR beta genes. The Illumina HiSeq System was used to sequence the amplified TCR beta libraries as 87-base-pair reads. Concerning the study's data processing: A later analysis tallied 80 million to 95 million unique TCR beta chains across the approximately 670 repertoires, and approximately 12 million of those chains were shared by two or more donors. To remove PCR and sequencing errors, raw reads were error-corrected and collapsed into unique sequences using a nearest-neighbor algorithm that merged closely related sequences. To assign V, D and J gene segments, CDR3 sequences were aligned to IMGT reference sequences. For a sequence to be retained, at least a six-nucleotide match to both a V gene segment and a J gene segment was required. Rearrangements were called productive when the CDR3 lacked stop codons and stayed in frame with V and J; all others were non-productive. CDR3 was defined according to IMGT convention as the region running from the second conserved V-encoded cysteine to the conserved J-encoded phenylalanine. Sequences without an unambiguous match to a single V gene segment were excluded from the earlier analysis of several hundred of the donors. In an earlier analysis of approximately 560 of the donors, a V segment was called functional when productive rearrangements were above 56.7%, and segregating when the standard deviation between donors exceeded 5%. A statistical classification framework was built to diagnose cytomegalovirus status from the catalog of TCR beta chain sequences. In a later analysis, V and J genes were assigned by comparing TCR nucleotide sequences against IMGT/GENE-DB human TR gene sequences. In a later analysis, CDR3 sequences and most-parsimonious VDJ recombination scenarios were assigned using the TCRdist pipeline. In a later analysis, each TCR beta chain was defined by its CDR3 amino acid sequence together with its V-gene family, and reads lacking a unique V-gene family were excluded. In a later analysis, 550 to 650 highly shared, low-generation-probability nucleotide sequences were removed to address suspected cross-contamination and a sequencing artifact. A later analysis calculated a clonal expansion index for each public chain from normalized within-repertoire ranks of inferred template counts. In a later analysis, generation probabilities were computed with a VDJ recombination model fitted to out-of-frame rearrangements, and the resulting probabilities were checked against IGoR. In a later analysis, TCR-TCR, TCR-HLA and TCR-CMV co-occurrence was scored with hypergeometric tests, and a repertoire-size bias correction was applied to TCR pairs. A later analysis estimated false discovery rates by permuting HLA or CMV assignments 20 times. In a later analysis, co-occurring TCRs were grouped using DBSCAN, and TCRdist sequence similarity was added for clustering within HLA-allele-positive subsets. Repertoires with fewer than 30,000 or more than 120,000 public chains, plus five repertoires with anomalous nucleotide sharing, were excluded from co-occurrence clustering. Entries here come from immuneACCESS through TCRdb and include only in-frame sequences with V and J called. Some clones fail to appear in such tables; in the studies checked, an unresolved V gene covers under half of the shortfall, and the cause of the remainder is unknown. The V and J calls and the clone size are those of that table, but D and trimming were determined from the DNA. The sample includes about 190,000 clones, with more than 75% observed a single time. The biggest ten clones account for 1.3% of the sample.

The chain is made from TRBV7-9 and TRBJ2-1; possibly the D gene is TRBD2, per 5 matching bases. The sequenced sample consisted of PBMCs. This TCR derives from a man aged 25-45 years in good health and CMV-seronegative. CDR3 reads: CASSPGILRDRPYNEQFF. The DNA reads TGTGCCAGCAGCCCGGGGATCTTACGGGATCGTCCCTACAATGAGCAGTTCTTC.